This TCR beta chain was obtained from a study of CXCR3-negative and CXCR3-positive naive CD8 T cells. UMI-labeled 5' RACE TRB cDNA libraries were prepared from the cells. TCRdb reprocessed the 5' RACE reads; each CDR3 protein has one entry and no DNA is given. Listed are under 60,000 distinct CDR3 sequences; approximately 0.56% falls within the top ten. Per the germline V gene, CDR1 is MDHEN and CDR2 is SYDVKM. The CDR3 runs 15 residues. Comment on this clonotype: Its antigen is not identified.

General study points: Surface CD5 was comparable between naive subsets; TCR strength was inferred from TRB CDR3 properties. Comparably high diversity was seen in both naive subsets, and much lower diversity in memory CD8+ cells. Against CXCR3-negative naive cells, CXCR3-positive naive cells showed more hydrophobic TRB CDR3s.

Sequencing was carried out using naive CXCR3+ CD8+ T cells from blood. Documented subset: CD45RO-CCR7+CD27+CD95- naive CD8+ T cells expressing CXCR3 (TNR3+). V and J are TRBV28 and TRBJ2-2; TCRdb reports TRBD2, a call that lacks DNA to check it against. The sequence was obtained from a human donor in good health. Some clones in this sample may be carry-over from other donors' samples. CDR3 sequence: CATRVGHPNTGELFF.